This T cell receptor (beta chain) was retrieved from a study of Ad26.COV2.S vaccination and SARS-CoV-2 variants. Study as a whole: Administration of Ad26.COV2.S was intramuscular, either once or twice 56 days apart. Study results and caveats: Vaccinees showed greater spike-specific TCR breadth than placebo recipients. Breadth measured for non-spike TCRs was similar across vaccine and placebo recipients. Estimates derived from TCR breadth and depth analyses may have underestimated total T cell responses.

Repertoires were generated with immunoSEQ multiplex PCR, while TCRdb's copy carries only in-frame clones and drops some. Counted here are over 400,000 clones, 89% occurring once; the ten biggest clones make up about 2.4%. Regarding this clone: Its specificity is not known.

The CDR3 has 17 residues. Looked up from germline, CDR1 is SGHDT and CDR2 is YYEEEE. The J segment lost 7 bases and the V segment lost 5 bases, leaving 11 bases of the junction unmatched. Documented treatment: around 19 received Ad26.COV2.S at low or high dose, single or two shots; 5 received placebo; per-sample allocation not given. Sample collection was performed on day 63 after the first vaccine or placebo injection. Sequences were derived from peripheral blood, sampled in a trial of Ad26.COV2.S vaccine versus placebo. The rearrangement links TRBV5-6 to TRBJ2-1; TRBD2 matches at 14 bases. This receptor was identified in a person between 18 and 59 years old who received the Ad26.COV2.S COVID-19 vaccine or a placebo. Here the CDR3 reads CASSSPGLAGATNEQFF. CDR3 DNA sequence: TGTGCCAGCAGTTCCCCGGGACTAGCGGGGGCCACGAATGAGCAGTTCTTC.